The 4 T cell receptor beta chains in this list originate from one sample, sequenced in a study of CD8+CD57+ T cells in acquired aplastic anemia. In patients chosen for sequencing, flow cytometry had shown CD8+CD57+ cell expansion. TCR beta VDJ combinations and CDR3 sequences were profiled from genomic DNA. TCRdb ran MiXCR on the reads and lists one entry per CDR3 protein. Here the sample spans under 500,000 distinct CDR3 sequences, approximately 32% being singletons. Sequencing used sorted CD4+, CD8+, or CD8+CD57+ T cells (not recorded which) from PBMCs. The receptor set was obtained from a human donor with aplastic anemia.

A remark on this clonotype: At one boundary the junction diverges from the germline segment, which might be a read error. The chain uses TRBV24-1 and TRBJ2-4, with D hard to call. The CDR3 is made up of 14 amino acids. CDR1 is KGHDR, CDR2 SFDVKD, per germline. This CDR3 is CSAIEVRDRNIQYF. The CDR3 DNA follows: TGCAGTGCTATCGAGGTTAGAGACCGAAACATTCAGTACTTC.

This clonotype was observed many times. This sequence joins TRBV6-6 and TRBJ1-2, with D tentatively TRBD1 (5 bases). Germline CDR1 reads MNHNY; CDR2 reads SVGAGI (reference sequence). This CDR3 is 14 amino acids long. Trimming pared 4 bases from V and 0 bases from J, leaving 9 bases between. The CDR3 coding sequence is TGTGCCAGCAGTTGGCGACAGCCTAACTATGGCTACACCTTC. Its translation is CASSWRQPNYGYTF.

In this sample, this clonotype turned up many times. The V gene is TRBV20-1, the J gene TRBJ2-7; either TRBD1 or TRBD2 may supply D (5 bases each). V was trimmed by 2 bases and J by 5 bases, leaving 10 bases between them. This CDR3 spans 12 amino acids. The germline V gene has CDR1 DFQATT and CDR2 SNEGSKA (reference sequence). The CDR3 protein is CSARRRDHEQYF. As DNA, the CDR3 is TGCAGTGCTAGAAGAAGGGACCACGAGCAGTACTTC.

This clonotype was counted a few times. This chain connects TRBV12-3 or TRBV12-4 to TRBJ2-1; perhaps TRBD2 as D (7 bases). Trimming removed 7 bases at V and 8 bases at J, with 21 bases between. This CDR3 has 15 residues. In DNA, the CDR3 is TGTGCCAGCACCTCGACGGGGGGCATCCGCGATGAGCAGTTCTTC. Its translation is CASTSTGGIRDEQFF.